Presented here are 9 T cell receptor beta chains from one specimen sequenced in a study of T cell repertoires in cytomegalovirus infection. Using its own MiXCR run on the reads, TCRdb lists one record per CDR3 protein. The data hold 200,000 to 300,000 distinct CDR3 sequences, with roughly an eighth observed a single time. Sample: PBMCs. Source of these receptors: a human donor in good health (CMV status not recorded). Some clones in this sample may be carry-over from other donors' samples.

This clonotype was counted many times. The chain joins TRBV5-4 to TRBJ1-1, with no clear D. The CDR3 is made up of 15 amino acids. V lost 1 base and J 3 bases, leaving 13 bases between the germline ends. Germline CDR1 SGHNT, CDR2 YYREEE (reference sequence). DNA of the CDR3: TGTGCCAGCAGCTTGTGGGCACGCACGGACACTGAAGCTTTCTTT. Translating it yields CASSLWARTDTEAFF.

The chain employs TRBV15 and TRBJ1-1; 7 bases fit TRBD1. This CDR3 region has 16 residues. Germline V lookup: CDR1 LNHNV, CDR2 YYDKDF (reference sequence). Trimming removed 0 bases from V and 5 bases from J; junction bases left unmatched: 9. The CDR3 here is CATSRDIGGVWTEAFF. CDR3 nucleotide sequence: TGTGCCACCAGCAGAGATATAGGGGGCGTTTGGACTGAAGCTTTCTTT.

The chain joins TRBV20-1 to TRBJ2-2; D not certain. Germline V gene data show CDR1 as DFQATT and CDR2 as SNEGSKA (reference sequence). This CDR3 has 15 residues. The V end was cut by 0 bases, the J end by 3 bases, with 11 bases between. CDR3 amino acids: CSARDPRSYTGELFF. The DNA of the CDR3 is TGCAGTGCTAGAGATCCACGAAGCTACACCGGGGAGCTGTTTTTT.

The chain joins TRBV11-2 to TRBJ1-2, with 7 positions matching TRBD1. The CDR3 loop spans 15 amino acids. Germline V gives CDR1 SGHAT, CDR2 FQNNGV. Losses at the gene ends were 4 bases for V and 8 bases for J; bases not matched to a gene: 13. CDR3 region: CASSYYRGPMLGYTF. The CDR3 nucleotides read TGTGCCAGCAGCTATTACAGGGGCCCAATGCTCGGCTACACCTTC.

The gene calls are TRBV14 and TRBJ2-5; D not resolved. This CDR3 contains 13 residues. V was shortened by 1 base and J by 5 bases, with 8 bases between the two germline ends. The V gene's germline CDR1 is SGHDN and CDR2 FVKESK. The CDR3 nucleotides read TGTGCCAGCAGCCAAGTGGTATTGGAGACCCAGTACTTC. Translated: CASSQVVLETQYF. The full variable domain, rest sourced from reference TRBV14 and TRBJ2-5, is EAGVTQFPSHSVIEKGQTVTLRCDPISGHDNLYWYRRVMGKEIKFLLHFVKESKQDESGMPNNRFLAERTGGTYSTLKVQPAELEDSGVYFCASSQVVLETQYFGPGTRLLVL.

The gene calls are TRBV28 and TRBJ1-5; 9 bases line up with TRBD1. This CDR3 is built from 16 residues. Losses at the gene ends were 6 bases for V and 6 bases for J; bases not matched to a gene: 12. Germline-derived CDR1 and CDR2 are MDHEN and SYDVKM. CDR3 nucleotide sequence: TGTGCCAGCAGCACCGACCGGGACAGGGTTGGTCAGCCCCAGCATTTT. Its protein product is CASSTDRDRVGQPQHF.

This clonotype was picked up many times. The chain couples TRBV7-8 to TRBJ1-2; D is perhaps TRBD1 (5 bases). This CDR3 region has 18 residues. Trimming shortened V by 2 bases and J by 1 base, and 20 bases separated the two germline ends. Germline CDR1 is SGHVS and CDR2 is FQNEAQ. CDR3: CASSLLTTSTADNYGYTF. The CDR3 DNA reads TGTGCCAGCAGCTTATTGACCACATCGACAGCAGATAACTATGGCTACACCTTC.

At least ten counts were recorded for this clonotype. The chain uses TRBV7-3 and TRBJ1-6, with 10 nucleotides matching TRBD1. The CDR3 has 16 amino acids. CDR1 and CDR2 from the germline V gene are SGHTA and FQGTGA. Trimming took 4 bases from V and 6 from J; bases not matched to a gene: 6. CDR3 region: CASSSGQGRGNSPLHF. The CDR3, as DNA: TGTGCCAGCAGCTCGGGACAGGGGAGGGGTAATTCACCCCTCCACTTT.

This clonotype was seen only a few times. The chain uses TRBV20-1 and TRBJ2-7; the D gene could be TRBD1 or TRBD2 (6 bases each). The CDR3 has 16 residues. The V and J ends lost 2 bases and 3 bases respectively, with 20 bases between them. Germline CDR1 and CDR2: DFQATT and SNEGSKA (reference sequence). CDR3: CSARLLTGALSYEQYF. For the CDR3, the DNA is TGCAGTGCTAGATTATTAACGGGGGCCCTGAGCTACGAGCAGTACTTC.